What follows are 32 T cell receptor beta chains derived from one specimen sequenced in a study of PD-L1 blockade in urothelial cancer. Method: immunoSEQ multiplex PCR; TCRdb's copy keeps in-frame clones and lacks some. The sample lists approximately 72,000 clones; around 87% were seen once. The time point here: pretreatment peripheral blood. The sequenced sample was PBMCs, obtained around atezolizumab (anti-PD-L1) treatment. Every receptor here comes from a man aged 55 to 70 with urothelial cancer.

This chain connects TRBV5-6 to TRBJ1-5; tentatively, D is TRBD1 (5 bases). Germline V lookup: CDR1 SGHDT, CDR2 YYEEEE. V lost 1 base and J lost 6, with 14 bases in between. The length of the CDR3 is 15 residues. Here the CDR3 reads CASSLRGGLGQPQHF. DNA of the CDR3: TGTGCCAGCAGCTTGAGGGGCGGCTTGGGTCAGCCCCAGCATTTT.

V and J are TRBV7-2 and TRBJ2-7; D gene ambiguous. Trimming took off 4 bases at V and 0 bases at J, with 10 bases between the two ends. Germline CDR1 SGHTA, CDR2 FQGNSA. This CDR3 region has 14 residues. Here the CDR3 reads CASSYQSVSYEQYF. The CDR3 DNA reads TGTGCCAGCAGCTACCAGTCAGTCTCCTACGAGCAGTACTTC. Filled out from reference TRBV7-2 and TRBJ2-7, the complete variable domain reads GAGVSQSPSNKVTEKGKDVELRCDPISGHTALYWYRQSLGQGLEFLIYFQGNSAPDKSGLPSDRFSAERTGGSVSTLTIQRTQQEDSAVYLCASSYQSVSYEQYFGPGTRLTVT.

J is TRBJ1-5 and V is TRBV19, with no clear D. Trimming pared 5 bases from V and 3 bases from J, leaving 17 bases between. CDR3 length equals 16 residues. CDR1 and CDR2 (germline): LNHDA, SQIVND (reference sequence). The CDR3 DNA reads TGTGCCAGTAGTCAGGCTCTTGGCGATCTCAATCAGCCCCAGCATTTT. This codes for CASSQALGDLNQPQHF.

The chain employs TRBV27 and TRBJ2-1; TRBD1 matches at 8 bases. This CDR3 has 15 amino acids. J was trimmed by 7 bases and V by 2 bases; bases with no gene match: 7. The germline V gene has CDR1 MNHEY and CDR2 SMNVEV (reference sequence). The CDR3 bases are TGTGCCAGCAGTTTAAGCCAGGGGGCGTGGAATGAGCAGTTCTTC. Its protein product is CASSLSQGAWNEQFF.

The CDR3: CASSRGQDPEQYF. The CDR3 DNA reads as TGTGCCAGCAGCCGCGGACAGGACCCCGAGCAGTACTTC. This sequence joins TRBV7-9 and TRBJ2-7, with 7 bases lining up with TRBD1. This CDR3 comprises 13 residues. Germline lookup yields CDR1 SEHNR and CDR2 FQNEAQ (reference sequence). Trimming took 5 bases from V and 6 from J; bases not matched to a gene: 7. The entire variable domain, with the rest obtained from reference TRBV7-9 and TRBJ2-7, is as follows: DTGVSQNPRHKITKRGQNVTFRCDPISEHNRLYWYRQTLGQGPEFLTYFQNEAQLEKSRLLSDRFSAERPKGSFSTLEIQRTEQGDSAMYLCASSRGQDPEQYFGPGTRLTVT.

V usage is TRBV19 and J usage is TRBJ1-2; D gene unclear. This CDR3 is 15 amino acids long. Deletions cut 6 bases from V and 1 base from J, with 15 bases between. Germline CDR1 and CDR2: LNHDA and SQIVND (reference sequence). CDR3: CASSPNSLLNYGYTF. The CDR3, as DNA: TGTGCCAGTAGCCCTAATTCCCTTCTTAACTATGGCTACACCTTC.

The V and J genes are TRBV19 and TRBJ1-1; 7 bases match TRBD1. CDR1 is LNHDA and CDR2 is SQIVND in the germline V gene (reference sequence). After removal of 6 bases from V and 4 bases from J, the junction contained 2 bases not matched to a gene. The CDR3 has 12 residues. The CDR3 reads CASRDRATEAFF. CDR3 sequence (DNA): TGTGCCAGTAGAGACAGGGCCACTGAAGCTTTCTTT.

V gene TRBV6-6 combines with J gene TRBJ1-4; D possibly corresponds to TRBD1 (6 bases). Germline CDR1 MNHNY, CDR2 SVGAGI (reference sequence). V gave up 5 bases and J gave up 7 bases, with 14 bases separating them. The CDR3 consists of 14 residues. CDR3 bases: TGTGCCAGCAGTCCCACAGGGCGGGCTGAAAAACTGTTTTTT. Its protein is CASSPTGRAEKLFF.

The chain links TRBV11-3 to TRBJ2-5; 12 bases are a match to TRBD2. V was pared by 3 bases and J by 6 bases, with 8 bases of the junction left unmatched. Germline V gene lookup returns CDR1 SGHNT and CDR2 YENEEA. The CDR3 consists of 16 residues. The CDR3 DNA follows: TGTGCCAGCAGCTTTGGAACTAGCGGGGGGAGACAGACCCAGTACTTC. This translates into CASSFGTSGGRQTQYF.

V is TRBV11-3 and J is TRBJ2-2; perhaps TRBD2 as D (6 bases). The V and J ends lost 6 bases and 6 bases respectively, with 11 bases between them. CDR1 and CDR2 from the germline V gene are SGHNT and YENEEA. The CDR3 runs 13 residues. The CDR3 DNA reads as TGTGCCAGCAGTCTTACTAGCTCCGGGGAGCTGTTTTTT. It encodes CASSLTSSGELFF. Full variable domain (missing parts from reference TRBV11-3 and TRBJ2-2): EAGVVQSPRYKIIEKKQPVAFWCNPISGHNTLYWYLQNLGQGPELLIRYENEEAVDDSQLPKDRFSAERLKGVDSTLKIQPAELGDSAVYLCASSLTSSGELFFGEGSRLTVL.

V gene TRBV2 combines with J gene TRBJ1-2, with D unresolved. CDR1 and CDR2 (germline): SNHLY, FYNNEI. This CDR3 contains 14 residues. Trimming took 2 bases from V and 0 from J, leaving 7 bases between them. The CDR3 here is CASSESGANYGYTF. The CDR3 region has the DNA TGTGCCAGCAGTGAATCGGGAGCTAACTATGGCTACACCTTC.

The chain recombines TRBV6-6 with TRBJ1-6; D unclear. The germline gives CDR1 MNHNY, CDR2 SVGAGI (reference sequence). The CDR3 covers 14 residues. V was pared by 3 bases and J by 6 bases, with 9 bases between. CDR3 region: CASSYQKPNSPLHF. CDR3 DNA sequence: TGTGCCAGCAGTTATCAAAAGCCTAATTCACCCCTCCACTTT.

The gene calls are TRBV7-3 and TRBJ2-1; D may be TRBD2 (5 bases). V dropped 6 bases and J dropped 7 bases, with 13 bases sitting between them. CDR1 and CDR2 (germline): SGHTA, FQGTGA. The CDR3 extends over 13 amino acids. CDR3 nucleotides: TGTGCCAGCAGTACCACTAGACAAAATGAGCAGTTCTTC. It is translated as CASSTTRQNEQFF.

The chain links TRBV5-1 to TRBJ1-2, with D maybe TRBD1 (6 bases). The CDR3 covers 13 residues. Trimming shortened V by 2 bases and J by 5 bases, and 10 bases separated the two germline ends. Germline CDR1 and CDR2: SGHRS and YFSETQ. This chain's CDR3 is CASSLNGQYGYTF. For the CDR3, the DNA is TGCGCCAGCAGCTTAAATGGACAGTATGGCTACACCTTC.

The chain joins TRBV19 to TRBJ1-2; TRBD1 matches at 9 bases. Germline CDR1 reads LNHDA; CDR2 reads SQIVND (reference sequence). The CDR3 is 15 residues long. V shed 3 bases, J shed 4 bases, and the junction held 6 bases outside the gene matches. The CDR3 coding sequence is TGTGCCAGTAGTATCTCGACAGGGGGTGCCTATGGCTACACCTTC. As protein: CASSISTGGAYGYTF. The entire variable domain, with the rest obtained from reference TRBV19 and TRBJ1-2, is as follows: DGGITQSPKYLFRKEGQNVTLSCEQNLNHDAMYWYRQDPGQGLRLIYYSQIVNDFQKGDIAEGYSVSREKKESFPLTVTSAQKNPTAFYLCASSISTGGAYGYTFGSGTRLTVV.

The chain carries TRBV14 and TRBJ2-3, with D possibly TRBD1 on 5 matching bases. The germline CDR1 and CDR2 sequences are SGHDN and FVKESK. This CDR3 is built from 16 residues. The V gene lost 0 bases and the J gene lost 1 base, with 11 bases spanning the gap. The DNA for the CDR3 is TGTGCCAGCAGCCAAGATTTCTTAGGGGGCACAGATACGCAGTATTTT. Translating it yields CASSQDFLGGTDTQYF.

A single count supports this clone. CDR3 region: CAWRRGGRSYEQYF. The DNA of the CDR3 is TGTGCCTGGCGACGCGGCGGCCGTTCCTACGAGCAGTACTTC. The chain carries TRBV30 and TRBJ2-7; no clear D. CDR1 GTSNPN and CDR2 SVGIG come from the germline V gene (reference sequence). Trimming left V 5 bases short and J 1 base short, with 15 bases between. The CDR3 consists of 14 residues. Filled out from reference TRBV30 and TRBJ2-7, the complete variable domain reads SQTIHQWPATLVQPVGSPLSLECTVEGTSNPNLYWYRQAAGRGLQLLFYSVGIGQISSEVPQNLSASRPQDRQFILSSKKLLLSDSGFYLCAWRRGGRSYEQYFGPGTRLTVT.

The rearrangement joins TRBV7-3 to TRBJ2-1; 7 bases match TRBD2. This CDR3 is 18 amino acids long. J gave up 10 bases and V 1 base, and 19 bases lay outside the gene matches. Germline V lookup: CDR1 SGHTA, CDR2 FQGTGA. The DNA for the CDR3 is TGTGCCAGCAGCTTAAGGGCGCTCGCATTTACTGCGGGGGAGGAGCAGTTCTTC. This gives the protein CASSLRALAFTAGEEQFF.

This clone was counted a single time. V usage is TRBV27 and J usage is TRBJ2-7; TRBD1 aligns across 8 bases. Trimming at V came to 4 bases and at J to 4 bases, leaving 3 bases not matched to a gene. The CDR3 length is 13 residues. CDR1 is MNHEY and CDR2 is SMNVEV in the germline V gene (reference sequence). DNA for the CDR3: TGTGCCAGCAGTTGGACAGGGAGGTACGAGCAGTACTTC. It yields the protein CASSWTGRYEQYF.

This chain connects TRBV15 to TRBJ1-5; a possible D gene is TRBD1 (5 bases). This CDR3 region has 15 residues. V lost 3 bases and J 5 bases, leaving 14 bases between the germline ends. Germline V gives CDR1 LNHNV, CDR2 YYDKDF (reference sequence). The CDR3 region is CATSRSQLGDQPQHF. The CDR3 region has the DNA TGTGCCACCAGCAGGAGTCAGTTAGGGGATCAGCCCCAGCATTTT.

The rearrangement links TRBV25-1 to TRBJ1-2; D remains unclear. The CDR3 has 17 amino acids. Germline CDR1 MGHDK, CDR2 SYGVNS. With 1 base removed from V and 0 bases from J, the gap between germline ends came to 15 bases. The CDR3, as DNA: TGTGCCAGCAGTGAATTGGGTGGAGGCAGGACTAACTATGGCTACACCTTC. It specifies CASSELGGGRTNYGYTF.

The chain uses TRBV5-1 and TRBJ2-2, with TRBD1 matching over 7 bases. V shed 0 bases and J 6 bases; nucleotides not matched to a gene: 2. The CDR3 is made up of 14 amino acids. CDR1 and CDR2 (germline): SGHRS, YFSETQ. The CDR3 sequence: CASSLEGASGELFF. The CDR3 nucleotides read TGCGCCAGCAGCTTGGAGGGGGCCTCCGGGGAGCTGTTTTTT. The whole variable domain, filled in from reference TRBV5-1 and TRBJ2-2, reads KAGVTQTPRYLIKTRGQQVTLSCSPISGHRSVSWYQQTPGQGLQFLFEYFSETQRNKGNFPGRFSGRQFSNSRSEMNVSTLELGDSALYLCASSLEGASGELFFGEGSRLTVL.

V and J are TRBV6-1 and TRBJ1-5, with TRBD1 matching 10 bases. Germline lookup yields CDR1 MNHNS and CDR2 SASEGT. The CDR3 length is 15 residues. The CDR3 protein is CAEGQGLYSNQPQHF. CDR3 nucleotides: TGTGCGGAGGGACAGGGGCTTTATAGCAATCAGCCCCAGCATTTT.

The genes are TRBV4-2 and TRBJ2-7, with D unclear. V was trimmed by 0 bases and J by 0 bases, leaving 9 bases between them. CDR3 size: 15 residues. Germline V gives CDR1 LGHNA, CDR2 YNFKEQ. The CDR3 loop is CASSQDPERSYEQYF. CDR3 nucleotide sequence: TGTGCCAGCAGCCAAGATCCCGAGCGCTCCTACGAGCAGTACTTC.

The chain is built from TRBV5-1 and TRBJ2-2, with D possibly being TRBD1 (6 bases). Trimming took off 7 bases at V and 6 bases at J, with 10 bases between the two ends. Germline loops: CDR1 SGHRS, CDR2 YFSETQ. The CDR3 length is 12 residues. The CDR3 sequence is CASGGGPGELFF. In DNA form, the CDR3 reads TGCGCCAGCGGGGGCGGGCCCGGGGAGCTGTTTTTT.

The J gene is TRBJ1-1, the V gene TRBV27; weak D call: TRBD1 (6 bases). This CDR3 comprises 14 residues. Germline V gene data show CDR1 as MNHEY and CDR2 as SMNVEV (reference sequence). The ends were cut back, 5 bases at V and 5 bases at J, with 15 bases in the middle. CDR3 bases: TGTGCCAGCAGTCTAGTAGGGGGTAGGACTGAAGCTTTCTTT. This gives the protein CASSLVGGRTEAFF.

This chain connects TRBV7-8 to TRBJ2-7; possible D gene TRBD2, 6 bases. The V gene's germline CDR1 is SGHVS and CDR2 FQNEAQ. The CDR3 is made up of 14 amino acids. The V gene lost 3 bases and the J gene lost 4 bases, with 13 bases spanning the gap. The CDR3 sequence: CASSFGAGQYEQYF. Here the CDR3 DNA reads TGTGCCAGCAGCTTCGGGGCGGGGCAGTACGAGCAGTACTTC. Full variable domain (remainder filled in from reference TRBV7-8 and TRBJ2-7): GAGVSQSPRYKVAKRGQDVALRCDPISGHVSLFWYQQALGQGPEFLTYFQNEAQLDKSGLPSDRFFAERPEGSVSTLKIQRTQQEDSAVYLCASSFGAGQYEQYFGPGTRLTVT.

The chain combines TRBV5-4 with TRBJ2-3; TRBD2 matches 9 bases. V trimming: 5 bases; J trimming: 5 bases; junction bases outside the gene matches: 6. Germline-derived CDR1 and CDR2 are SGHNT and YYREEE (reference sequence). This CDR3 has 14 amino acids. The DNA of the CDR3 is TGTGCCAGCAGGGCGGGGGGGTTCGAAGATACGCAGTATTTT. It specifies CASRAGGFEDTQYF.

The chain recombines TRBV27 with TRBJ1-5; 9 positions agree with TRBD1. The CDR3 length is 13 residues. Germline V gene sequence: CDR1 MNHEY, CDR2 SMNVEV (reference sequence). Trimming cost V 9 bases and J 7 bases; bases outside gene matches: 7. The CDR3 DNA follows: TGTGCCAGTTCAGACAGGGGGTACCAGCCCCAGCATTTT. This translates into CASSDRGYQPQHF.

In this sample, this clone turned up many times. V is TRBV6-1 and J is TRBJ1-3; a possible D gene is TRBD1 (6 bases). V lost 1 base and J 4 bases, leaving 8 bases between the germline ends. Germline CDR1 is MNHNS and CDR2 is SASEGT. CDR3 size: 14 residues. The CDR3 nucleotides are TGTGCCAGCAGTGAAGGGACAGCCGGAAACACCATATATTTT. Amino acids: CASSEGTAGNTIYF.

V is TRBV9 and J is TRBJ1-2, with 8 positions matching TRBD1. This CDR3 is built from 15 residues. Germline CDR1 reads SGDLS; CDR2 reads YYNGEE. J lost 4 bases, V lost 3 bases, and 8 bases had no gene match. In nucleotides, the CDR3 is TGTGCCAGCAGCGGGTACAGGGGGGGAATCTATGGCTACACCTTC. This encodes CASSGYRGGIYGYTF.

The chain carries TRBV7-2 and TRBJ1-2, with D maybe TRBD1 (6 bases). This CDR3 is 17 amino acids long. Per the germline V gene, CDR1 is SGHTA and CDR2 is FQGNSA. V was trimmed by 1 base and J by 0 bases, leaving 15 bases between them. CDR3 bases: TGTGCCAGCAGCTTAGGAGCCCCGGGACAATCTAACTATGGCTACACCTTC. As protein: CASSLGAPGQSNYGYTF. The variable domain in full, with the rest retrieved from reference TRBV7-2 and TRBJ1-2, is GAGVSQSPSNKVTEKGKDVELRCDPISGHTALYWYRQSLGQGLEFLIYFQGNSAPDKSGLPSDRFSAERTGGSVSTLTIQRTQQEDSAVYLCASSLGAPGQSNYGYTFGSGTRLTVV.